The 3 T cell receptor beta chains given below trace back to one sample, sequenced in a study of lymphopenia after photon versus proton radiotherapy. Here immunoSEQ multiplex PCR was the method, and the copy in TCRdb shows in-frame clones only, minus some. The sample consists of some 30,000 clones, roughly 88% of them appearing once. Sequenced material: peripheral blood, taken from a patient treated with photon-based radiotherapy. All receptors come from a woman aged 45-59 years with pancreatic cancer.

The chain combines TRBV7-3 with TRBJ2-1; 7 bases line up with TRBD2. Trimming cost V 5 bases and J 10 bases; bases outside gene matches: 11. CDR1 SGHTA and CDR2 FQGTGA come from the germline V gene. The CDR3 contains 14 residues. CDR3 in DNA: TGTGCCAGCAGCCAGACGGGAGGCCAAGCGGAGCAGTTCTTC. It translates to CASSQTGGQAEQFF.

The rearrangement joins TRBV30 to TRBJ2-3; D may correspond to TRBD1 or TRBD2 (6 bases each). V dropped 2 bases and J dropped 2 bases, with 14 bases sitting between them. CDR1 and CDR2 from the germline V gene are GTSNPN and SVGIG (reference sequence). The CDR3 consists of 15 residues. The CDR3 region has the DNA TGTGCCTGGAGTTTGATCGGGGGCCCCACAGATACGCAGTATTTT. Translation: CAWSLIGGPTDTQYF.

The genes are TRBV7-2 and TRBJ1-3; the D is unclear. Germline V lookup: CDR1 SGHTA, CDR2 FQGNSA. The CDR3 has 14 residues. Between the trimmed V and J ends, which lost 5 bases and 4 bases, there was a span of 12 bases. CDR3 DNA: TGTGCCAGCAGCCTCCACCGGTCCGGAAACACCATATATTTT. Translating it yields CASSLHRSGNTIYF.